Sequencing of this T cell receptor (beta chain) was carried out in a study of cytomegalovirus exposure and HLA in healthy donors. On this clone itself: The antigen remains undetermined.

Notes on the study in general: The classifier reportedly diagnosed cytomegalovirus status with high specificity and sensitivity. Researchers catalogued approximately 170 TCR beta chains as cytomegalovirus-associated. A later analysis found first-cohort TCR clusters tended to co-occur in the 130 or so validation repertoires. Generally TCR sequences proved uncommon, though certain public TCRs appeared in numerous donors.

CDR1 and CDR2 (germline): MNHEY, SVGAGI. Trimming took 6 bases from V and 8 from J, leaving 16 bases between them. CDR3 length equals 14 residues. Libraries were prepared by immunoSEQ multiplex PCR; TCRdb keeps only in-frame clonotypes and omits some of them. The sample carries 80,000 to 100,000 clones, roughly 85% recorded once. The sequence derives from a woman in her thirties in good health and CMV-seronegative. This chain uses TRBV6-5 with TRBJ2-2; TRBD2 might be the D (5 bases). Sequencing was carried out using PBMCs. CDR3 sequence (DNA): TGTGCCAGCAGCGCCATACAACTAGTGGGGGAGCTGTTTTTT. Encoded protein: CASSAIQLVGELFF.